Sequencing of this T cell receptor beta chain was carried out in a study of vaccination effects on CD4 cells after COVID-19. Study-wide context: Sampling occurred a median 72 days post second dose, range 14 to 241.

Whole-study findings and limits: Marked contraction was observed in infection-induced and vaccine-induced clones late after vaccination.

The CDR3 totals 15 residues. In germline, CDR1 is SGHRS, CDR2 YFSETQ. Trimming stripped 4 bases from V and 3 bases from J, with 16 bases between. Measured with immunoSEQ multiplex PCR; TCRdb has only the in-frame clones, and not every one. The table shows fewer than 80,000 clones, with around two thirds occurring only once. The sample holds one count of this clone. Antigen: not known. With the ViraFEST assay, the study expanded antigen-specific CD4+ T cells using viral peptide pools, then sequenced them. Culturing for around ten days preceded CD4+ T cell isolation. Two-dose BNT162b2 or mRNA-1273 vaccination was given to participants. For each well, two million PBMC were cultured with 10 IU/ml IL-2 and 8.5 to 10 ug/ml peptides. It was on days 3 and 7 that half the medium was replaced with IL-2 medium.

This clonotype originated in a human donor who received a COVID-19 vaccine. The sample here was CD4+ T cells from PBMCs cultured with HCoV-229E spike peptides, taken after COVID-19 vaccination. The chain joins TRBV5-1 to TRBJ2-5; D not resolved. The CDR3 DNA reads as TGCGCCAGCAGCATGGGCCCTCCGATGGAAGAGACCCAGTACTTC. It specifies CASSMGPPMEETQYF.